A single sample is the source of the 31 T cell receptor beta chains below, sequenced in a study of blood T cell repertoires in COVID-19. Some clones are missing from TCRdb's copy, which holds only in-frame ones; the method was immunoSEQ multiplex PCR. The repertoire consists of roughly 180,000 clones, with about 85% occurring once and the leading ten covering 5% to 6%. Sequenced input: peripheral blood. Receptor source: a woman aged 50 to 65 with COVID-19, enrolled during active disease.

The V call is TRBV11-1, the J call TRBJ2-7, with 8 bases fitting TRBD2. Germline trimming cut 4 bases from V and 9 bases from J; bases unmatched to any gene: 5. CDR3 length: 12 amino acids. Germline values: CDR1 SGHAT, CDR2 FQDESV (reference sequence). CDR3 in amino acids: CASSYPGGRQYF. The CDR3 DNA sequence: TGTGCCAGCAGCTACCCGGGGGGGCGGCAGTACTTC.

The chain links TRBV10-2 to TRBJ1-5, with 10 positions matching TRBD1. V lost 3 bases to trimming and J lost 9 bases; unmatched junction nucleotides: 14. CDR3 length equals 17 residues. Per germline, CDR1 WSHSY and CDR2 SAAADI. CDR3: CASSEGRSGQGVRPQHF. The CDR3 nucleotides are TGCGCCAGCAGTGAAGGCAGAAGTGGACAGGGGGTTAGGCCCCAGCATTTT.

This chain connects TRBV19 to TRBJ1-2; D possibly corresponds to TRBD1 (5 bases). With 6 bases removed from V and 2 bases from J, the gap between germline ends came to 10 bases. CDR3 length equals 13 residues. Germline V gene sequence: CDR1 LNHDA, CDR2 SQIVND (reference sequence). The CDR3 protein is CASSKTENYGYTF. CDR3 in DNA: TGTGCCAGTAGCAAGACAGAGAACTATGGCTACACCTTC.

The rearrangement uses TRBV4-2 and TRBJ1-3; D not resolved. Germline V CDR1 and CDR2: LGHNA, YNFKEQ. This CDR3 region has 16 residues. Trimming shortened V by 1 base and J by 0 bases, and 10 bases separated the two germline ends. CDR3 region: CASSQGAGSSGNTIYF. The CDR3 coding sequence is TGTGCCAGCAGCCAAGGAGCGGGGAGCTCTGGAAACACCATATATTTT.

This chain connects TRBV7-6 to TRBJ2-1, with 11 bases lining up with TRBD2. The CDR3 contains 17 residues. The V gene end was trimmed by 6 bases and the J gene end by 4 bases; junction bases not matched to a gene: 11. Germline V CDR1 and CDR2: SGHVS, FNYEAQ. In DNA form, the CDR3 reads TGTGCCAGCAGGGTAGCGGGGGGGGTGTCTCCATACAATGAGCAGTTCTTC. Translating it yields CASRVAGGVSPYNEQFF.

This chain connects TRBV7-9 to TRBJ1-5, with D perhaps TRBD1 (5 bases). Germline loops: CDR1 SEHNR, CDR2 FQNEAQ (reference sequence). The CDR3 spans 15 residues. V shed 5 bases and J shed 0 bases, with 11 bases lying between them. In DNA form, the CDR3 reads TGTGCCAGCAGCACAGGACAATATAGCAATCAGCCCCAGCATTTT. Its protein product is CASSTGQYSNQPQHF.

The sample holds a few counts of this clone. V gene TRBV27 combines with J gene TRBJ1-1; D might be TRBD1 (6 bases). The CDR3 is 14 amino acids. The germline V gene has CDR1 MNHEY and CDR2 SMNVEV (reference sequence). Trimming removed 3 bases from V and 1 base from J, with 9 bases in between. The CDR3 sequence: CASSFLQGNTEAFF. The CDR3 DNA is TGTGCCAGCAGTTTCCTACAGGGGAACACTGAAGCTTTCTTT.

The gene calls are TRBV7-2 and TRBJ2-1, with 10 bases that match TRBD1. Trimming cost V 6 bases and J 4 bases; bases outside gene matches: 6. From germline, CDR1 is SGHTA and CDR2 FQGNSA. The CDR3 is 15 residues long. The CDR3: CASRPGTGAYNEQFF. The CDR3 DNA sequence: TGTGCCAGCAGACCGGGGACAGGGGCATACAATGAGCAGTTCTTC.

The chain links TRBV6-5 to TRBJ2-1; D perhaps matches TRBD1 (5 bases). This CDR3 comprises 12 residues. Germline V gives CDR1 MNHEY, CDR2 SVGAGI. V dropped 6 bases and J dropped 9 bases, with 12 bases sitting between them. CDR3 sequence (DNA): TGTGCCAGCAGCCAAGGGGCAGGTGAGCAGTTCTTC. Translation gives CASSQGAGEQFF.

The chain carries TRBV6-5 and TRBJ1-1, with a possible D match to TRBD1 (5 bases). The CDR3 has 12 amino acids. V lost 2 bases to trimming and J lost 6 bases, with 7 bases between them. CDR1 is MNHEY and CDR2 is SVGAGI in the germline V gene. The CDR3: CASSYGAAEAFF. Written as DNA, the CDR3 is TGTGCCAGCAGTTACGGGGCCGCTGAAGCTTTCTTT.

This chain connects TRBV5-6 to TRBJ2-3; 12 bases agree with TRBD2. The CDR3 is 16 residues long. The germline CDR1 and CDR2 sequences are SGHDT and YYEEEE. The trim removed 2 bases at V and 5 bases at J, leaving 6 bases unmatched. In DNA, the CDR3 is TGTGCCAGCAGCTTTGGGACTAGCGGGCGCAGAGATACGCAGTATTTT. It translates to CASSFGTSGRRDTQYF.

The table lists this clone with a count of one. The CDR3 loop reads CASSQQTGNSGNTIYF. The DNA for the CDR3 is TGTGCCAGCAGCCAGCAGACAGGAAACTCTGGAAACACCATATATTTT. The J gene is TRBJ1-3, the V gene TRBV5-6, with D tentatively TRBD1 (6 bases). The CDR3 contains 16 residues. V gave up 4 bases and J gave up 0 bases, with 14 bases separating them. Germline lookup yields CDR1 SGHDT and CDR2 YYEEEE.

The CDR3 protein is CASSLAGNTGELFF. In nucleotides, the CDR3 is TGTGCCAGCAGTTTAGCGGGGAACACCGGGGAGCTGTTTTTT. This chain links TRBV2 with TRBJ2-2; 7 positions agree with TRBD2. Trimming removed 5 bases from V and 1 base from J; junction bases left unmatched: 1. The CDR3 consists of 14 residues. Per germline, CDR1 SNHLY and CDR2 FYNNEI.

The J gene is TRBJ1-5, the V gene TRBV2, with 7 bases aligning to TRBD1. Trimming took 6 bases from V and 7 from J; bases not matched to a gene: 6. The length of the CDR3 is 13 residues. Per the germline V gene, CDR1 is SNHLY and CDR2 is FYNNEI. CDR3 sequence reads: CASREGAGQPQHF. DNA for the CDR3: TGTGCCAGCAGGGAGGGGGCCGGACAGCCCCAGCATTTT.

Written as DNA, the CDR3 is TGTGCCAGTAGTCAAACCGGGGGGCGAGGTAATGAAAAACTGTTTTTT. Its translation is CASSQTGGRGNEKLFF. This chain joins TRBV19 and TRBJ1-4, with D maybe TRBD1 (6 bases). There are 16 residues in the CDR3. Trimming pared 5 bases from V and 4 bases from J, leaving 17 bases between. Germline-derived CDR1 and CDR2 are LNHDA and SQIVND (reference sequence).

The chain couples TRBV5-4 to TRBJ2-3, with D possibly TRBD1 on 6 matching bases. V was pared by 3 bases and J by 2 bases, with 10 bases between. The CDR3 is made up of 14 amino acids. Germline V gives CDR1 SGHNT, CDR2 YYREEE (reference sequence). As DNA, the CDR3 is TGTGCCAGCAGCTCAGGACAGTTCACAGATACGCAGTATTTT. Protein product: CASSSGQFTDTQYF.

The gene calls are TRBV7-3 and TRBJ2-2; possibly TRBD1 for D (6 bases). Trimming stripped 1 base from V and 3 bases from J, with 9 bases between. CDR3 size: 15 residues. Germline V lookup: CDR1 SGHTA, CDR2 FQGTGA. DNA for the CDR3: TGTGCCAGCAGCTTAAAGGCAGGGGACACCGGGGAGCTGTTTTTT. Encoded protein: CASSLKAGDTGELFF.

The count of this clone is one. The rearrangement uses TRBV6-5 and TRBJ1-6; 7 bases align to TRBD1. The CDR3 length is 14 residues. Germline-derived CDR1 and CDR2 are MNHEY and SVGAGI. Unmatched junction bases numbered 6, after V lost 6 bases and J lost 7 bases. The CDR3 DNA sequence: TGTGCCAGCAGCCAACAGGGGTCCAATTCACCCCTCCACTTT. This sequence encodes CASSQQGSNSPLHF.

The rearrangement joins TRBV5-1 to TRBJ2-3; D is possibly TRBD2 (5 bases). Germline lookup yields CDR1 SGHRS and CDR2 YFSETQ. This CDR3 spans 14 amino acids. The V gene lost 4 bases and the J gene lost 0 bases, with 9 bases spanning the gap. The chain's CDR3 is CASSRGLSTDTQYF. CDR3 DNA sequence: TGCGCCAGCAGCCGAGGACTGAGCACAGATACGCAGTATTTT.

V and J are TRBV11-2 and TRBJ2-5; D uncertain. Germline-derived CDR1 and CDR2 are SGHAT and FQNNGV. V shed 1 base and J shed 0 bases, with 9 bases lying between them. The CDR3 spans 15 residues. The CDR3 protein is CASSLGLSYQETQYF. Written as DNA, the CDR3 is TGTGCCAGCAGCTTAGGACTGTCGTACCAAGAGACCCAGTACTTC.

The V call is TRBV19, the J call TRBJ1-3; D gene ambiguous. Trimming took 0 bases from V and 13 from J, leaving 13 bases between them. The CDR3 is made up of 13 amino acids. Germline CDR1 LNHDA, CDR2 SQIVND (reference sequence). In DNA, the CDR3 is TGTGCCAGTAGTATAGATGGTAAAGGACTTATATATTTT. It encodes CASSIDGKGLIYF.

The rearrangement uses TRBV24-1 and TRBJ1-2; 8 nucleotides agree with TRBD1. CDR3 length equals 15 residues. J lost 5 bases, V lost 4 bases, and 8 bases had no gene match. Germline V gene sequence: CDR1 KGHDR, CDR2 SFDVKD. This chain's CDR3 is CATSENGQGGYGYTF. The CDR3 DNA reads as TGTGCCACCAGTGAAAACGGACAGGGCGGGTATGGCTACACCTTC.

The CDR3 sequence: CASSQEPGASSGANVLTF. CDR3 DNA sequence: TGTGCCAGCAGCCAAGAACCAGGCGCAAGCTCTGGGGCCAACGTCCTGACTTTC. The chain recombines TRBV4-2 with TRBJ2-6; D gene unclear. Deletions cut 0 bases from V and 0 bases from J, with 12 bases between. The CDR3 loop spans 18 amino acids. CDR1 is LGHNA and CDR2 is YNFKEQ in the germline V gene.

The J gene is TRBJ2-4, the V gene TRBV9; 7 nucleotides agree with TRBD2. Germline CDR1 SGDLS, CDR2 YYNGEE. The CDR3 is 18 residues long. The ends lost 7 bases at V and 0 bases at J; junction bases unmatched: 16. CDR3 nucleotide sequence: TGTGCCAGCCTTCCCCTTGGGGGGAGGGTCCTAGCCAAAAACATTCAGTACTTC. Protein sequence: CASLPLGGRVLAKNIQYF.

The rearrangement joins TRBV30 to TRBJ1-2; D is unclear. CDR1 GTSNPN and CDR2 SVGIG come from the germline V gene (reference sequence). The CDR3 consists of 10 residues. CDR3 sequence reads: CGARRQGYTF. The DNA of the CDR3 is TGTGGGGCGCGACGTCAGGGCTACACCTTC.

The V and J genes are TRBV18 and TRBJ2-7; TRBD2 aligns across 7 bases. CDR1 is KGHSH and CDR2 is LQKENI in the germline V gene. The CDR3 spans 13 residues. Trimming removed 0 bases from V and 9 bases from J; junction bases left unmatched: 5. Here the CDR3 DNA reads TGTGCCAGCTCACCACCGGGGGGGGATCGGCAGTACTTC. Translating it yields CASSPPGGDRQYF.

J is TRBJ2-6 and V is TRBV6-6, with 7 bases matching TRBD1. Germline values: CDR1 MNHNY, CDR2 SVGAGI (reference sequence). Trimming took 5 bases from V and 0 from J; bases not matched to a gene: 10. The length of the CDR3 is 18 residues. The CDR3: CASSRPGTDLSGANVLTF. The CDR3, as DNA: TGTGCCAGCAGTCGCCCCGGGACAGACCTCTCTGGGGCCAACGTCCTGACTTTC.

The chain carries TRBV24-1 and TRBJ2-3, with 12 bases matching TRBD2. CDR3 length: 18 residues. The trim removed 6 bases at V and 0 bases at J, leaving 9 bases unmatched. Germline values: CDR1 KGHDR, CDR2 SFDVKD. The DNA for the CDR3 is TGTGCCACCAGTAAGGCGGCTAGCGGGGGGGCGAGCACAGATACGCAGTATTTT. As protein: CATSKAASGGASTDTQYF.

The chain links TRBV14 to TRBJ1-4; TRBD1 is a possible D gene (6 bases). Germline lookup yields CDR1 SGHDN and CDR2 FVKESK. The CDR3 loop spans 13 amino acids. Trimming took 1 base from V and 7 from J, leaving 7 bases between them. CDR3 region: CASSQGTAEKLFF. CDR3 coding DNA: TGTGCCAGCAGCCAAGGGACAGCTGAAAAACTGTTTTTT. The full variable domain, its missing parts supplied by reference TRBV14 and TRBJ1-4, is EAGVTQFPSHSVIEKGQTVTLRCDPISGHDNLYWYRRVMGKEIKFLLHFVKESKQDESGMPNNRFLAERTGGTYSTLKVQPAELEDSGVYFCASSQGTAEKLFFGSGTQLSVL.

The CDR3 nucleotides are TGTGCCAGCAGCCTGGGACTAGCGCCTTACAATGAGCAGTTCTTC. This translates into CASSLGLAPYNEQFF. This chain joins TRBV3-1 (or the pseudogene TRBV3-2) and TRBJ2-1; TRBD2 aligns across 10 bases. Trimming removed 4 bases from V and 4 bases from J; junction bases left unmatched: 4. This CDR3 is built from 15 residues. The germline gives CDR1 LGHDT, CDR2 YNNKEL (reference sequence).

This chain links TRBV6-1 with TRBJ2-5; 12 bases are a match to TRBD2. Germline values: CDR1 MNHNS, CDR2 SASEGT. Trimming removed 2 bases from V and 3 bases from J; junction bases left unmatched: 7. This CDR3 spans 17 amino acids. The chain's CDR3 is CASSEPGLAGIKETQYF. For the CDR3, the DNA is TGTGCCAGCAGTGAACCTGGACTAGCGGGGATTAAAGAGACCCAGTACTTC.